These T cell receptor beta chains were read from a single sample in a study of identifying expanded T cells in peripheral blood. Measured with immunoSEQ multiplex PCR; TCRdb has only the in-frame clones, and not every one. The sample includes some 120,000 clones, 84% of them seen just once. Specimen: blood. Receptor source: a person aged 18 to 75 in good health. The CDR3 runs from the conserved cysteine through the conserved F or W. The order of the fields is clone size, J gene, V gene, D gene, CDR3 protein, CDR3 DNA. A D gene is named only where the DNA matches it firmly. Size tells how often a clone was seen (once, few, many) or the class of an expanded clone, and some rows leave it out.

>.|TRBJ2-5|TRBV4-3|.
CASSPQMGAGSRGETQYF
TGCGCCAGCAGCCCTCAAATGGGTGCGGGGTCACGAGGAGAGACCCAGTACTTC
>few|TRBJ1-5|TRBV11-2|TRBD1
CASSLDRGGNQPQHF
TGTGCCAGCAGCTTAGACAGGGGGGGCAATCAGCCCCAGCATTTT
>.|TRBJ2-1|TRBV7-7|.
CASSLQISNEQFF
TGTGCCAGCAGCCTTCAGATCTCCAATGAGCAGTTCTTC
>.|TRBJ1-2|TRBV30|.
CAWRSRNLNYGYTF
TGTGCCTGGAGGAGCAGGAACCTTAACTATGGCTACACCTTC
>.|TRBJ1-3|TRBV7-6|.
CASSDTPGSTIYF
TGTGCCAGCAGCGACACACCGGGGAGCACCATATATTTT
>.|TRBJ2-7|TRBV7-6|.
CASSFGGVRYEQYF
TGTGCCAGCAGCTTTGGCGGGGTTCGATACGAGCAGTACTTC
>.|TRBJ1-1|TRBV6-5|.
CASRDKQGNMVAFF
TGTGCCAGCAGAGATAAACAGGGTAATATGGTAGCTTTCTTT
>.|TRBJ1-5|TRBV5-8|.
CASSLGTAAGLSNQPQHF
TGTGCCAGCAGCTTGGGGACGGCGGCAGGGCTTTCTAATCAGCCCCAGCATTTT
>.|TRBJ1-1|TRBV19|.
CASSIGTNTEAFF
TGTGCCAGTAGTATCGGAACAAACACTGAAGCTTTCTTT
>once|TRBJ2-1|TRBV19|.
CASSTGTAEQFF
TGTGCCAGTAGTACCGGGACTGCGGAGCAGTTCTTC
>.|TRBJ2-3|TRBV27|.
CASSFQLRTDTQYF
TGTGCCAGCAGTTTCCAGCTGAGGACAGATACGCAGTATTTT
>.|TRBJ1-1|TRBV4-3|.
CASSQVRDTRVFF
TGCGCCAGCAGCCAAGTCCGGGACACGAGGGTTTTCTTT
>.|TRBJ2-2|TRBV4-1|.
CASSQDWGAYTGELFF
TGCGCCAGCAGCCAAGATTGGGGGGCTTACACCGGGGAGCTGTTTTTT
>.|TRBJ1-5|TRBV30|.
CAWSHRTNQPQHF
TGTGCCTGGAGTCACAGGACCAATCAGCCCCAGCATTTT
>.|TRBJ1-4|TRBV7-8|.
CASSFWTAATNEKLFF
TGTGCCAGCAGCTTTTGGACCGCTGCAACTAATGAAAAACTGTTTTTT
>.|TRBJ2-7|TRBV5-6|TRBD2
CASSFGLAGGTYEQYF
TGTGCCAGCAGCTTTGGACTAGCGGGGGGAACCTACGAGCAGTACTTC
>.|TRBJ2-7|TRBV4-3|.
CASSQDRDPFYEQYF
TGCGCCAGCAGCCAAGATCGGGACCCCTTCTACGAGCAGTACTTC
>.|TRBJ2-3|TRBV6-5|.
CASSYSRSTDTQYF
TGTGCCAGCAGTTACTCCCGCAGCACAGATACGCAGTATTTT
>.|TRBJ2-3|TRBV2|.
CASSGGGGLPTDTQYF
TGTGCCAGCAGCGGGGGCGGGGGCCTCCCCACAGATACGCAGTATTTT
>.|TRBJ2-7|TRBV27|.
CASSLSGILSYEQYF
TGTGCCAGCAGTTTGAGTGGGATACTCTCCTACGAGCAGTACTTC
>.|TRBJ2-7|TRBV28|.
CASSFPRYDEQYF
TGTGCCAGCAGTTTCCCGAGATATGACGAGCAGTACTTC
>.|TRBJ1-2|TRBV11-3|.
CASSWGTRGHRVNYGYTF
TGTGCCAGCAGCTGGGGCACCAGGGGCCACAGGGTTAACTATGGCTACACCTTC
>.|TRBJ2-1|TRBV7-2|.
CASSLRYEQFF
TGTGCCAGCAGCTTAAGGTATGAGCAGTTCTTC
>.|TRBJ1-3|TRBV5-1|.
CASRDTTGNTIYF
TGCGCCAGCCGGGACACTACTGGAAACACCATATATTTT
>.|TRBJ1-1|TRBV7-2|TRBD1
CASSRGTVGTEAFF
TGTGCCAGCAGCCGGGGGACAGTGGGTACTGAAGCTTTCTTT
>.|TRBJ1-4|TRBV2|.
CASSEVGGSNEKLFF
TGTGCCAGCAGTGAAGTTGGGGGATCTAATGAAAAACTGTTTTTT
>few|TRBJ1-1|TRBV5-4|.
CASRIDQQGNTEAFF
TGTGCCAGCAGGATTGACCAACAGGGGAACACTGAAGCTTTCTTT
>.|TRBJ1-5|TRBV5-6|.
CASSLTGPNQPQHF
TGTGCCAGCAGCTTGACAGGTCCTAATCAGCCCCAGCATTTT
>once|TRBJ1-4|TRBV5-6|TRBD1
CASSFGDRYSNEKLFF
TGTGCCAGCAGCTTTGGGGACAGGTATTCTAATGAAAAACTGTTTTTT
>.|TRBJ2-3|TRBV18|.
CASSPLAGTDTQYF
TGTGCCAGCTCACCTTTAGCGGGCACAGATACGCAGTATTTT
>once|TRBJ1-4|TRBV5-5|TRBD1
CASSLIYPAGTANEKLFF
TGTGCCAGCAGCTTGATTTATCCCGCCGGGACAGCTAATGAAAAACTGTTTTTT
>.|TRBJ2-7|TRBV4-1|.
CASSLRGLGYEQYF
TGCGCCAGCAGCCTTCGAGGGCTAGGCTACGAGCAGTACTTC
>.|TRBJ2-2|TRBV4-1|.
CASSTTQGAGELFF
TGCGCCAGCAGCACAACCCAGGGAGCCGGGGAGCTGTTTTTT
>few|TRBJ2-7|TRBV7-2|.
CASRLGANSYEQYF
TGTGCCAGCAGACTAGGGGCCAACTCCTACGAGCAGTACTTC
>.|TRBJ1-2|TRBV7-2|TRBD1
CASSAPGTGVRGYTF
TGTGCCAGCAGCGCTCCCGGGACAGGGGTGCGTGGCTACACCTTC
>.|TRBJ1-4|TRBV5-1|.
CASGPGSSEKLFF
TGCGCCAGTGGTCCAGGGTCGAGTGAAAAACTGTTTTTT
>.|TRBJ1-5|TRBV27|.
CASSLGFNQPQHF
TGTGCCAGCAGCCTGGGGTTCAATCAGCCCCAGCATTTT
>.|TRBJ1-2|TRBV4-3|TRBD1
CASSQHTSDRGNSYTF
TGCGCCAGCAGCCAACACACCAGTGACAGGGGGAACAGCTACACCTTC
>.|TRBJ1-2|TRBV27|.
CASSKETGSYGYTF
TGTGCCAGCAGTAAGGAGACAGGAAGCTATGGCTACACCTTC
>.|TRBJ2-7|TRBV5-6|TRBD2
CASRMTSGGLYEQYF
TGTGCCAGCAGGATGACTAGCGGGGGGCTCTACGAGCAGTACTTC
>.|TRBJ2-6|TRBV6-6|.
CASSPTGLSGANVLTF
TGTGCCAGCAGTCCTACAGGGCTCTCTGGGGCCAACGTCCTGACTTTC
>.|TRBJ2-3|TRBV7-2|TRBD2
CASSWTSGATDTQYF
TGTGCCAGCAGCTGGACTAGCGGGGCGACAGATACGCAGTATTTT
>.|TRBJ2-2|TRBV19|TRBD2
CASSSRGGYGELFF
TGTGCCAGTAGTAGTCGGGGGGGCTACGGGGAGCTGTTTTTT
>.|TRBJ2-7|TRBV5-1|TRBD1
CASSSHRGDEQYF
TGCGCCAGCAGCTCACACAGGGGGGACGAGCAGTACTTC
>.|TRBJ2-1|TRBV7-3|.
CASSLTVNSEYEQFF
TGTGCCAGCAGCTTAACGGTTAACAGTGAGTATGAGCAGTTCTTC
>.|TRBJ2-7|TRBV7-2|TRBD2
CASSPIAGGSYEQYF
TGTGCCAGCAGCCCAATAGCGGGGGGCTCCTACGAGCAGTACTTC
>.|TRBJ2-1|TRBV6-1|.
CASSSDRDNEQFF
TGTGCCAGCAGTTCAGACAGAGACAATGAGCAGTTCTTC
>.|TRBJ2-3|TRBV5-1|.
CASSSSGDRTDTQYF
TGCGCCAGCAGCTCCTCAGGGGACCGCACAGATACGCAGTATTTT
>.|TRBJ2-7|TRBV18|.
CASSPRGSPGDEQYF
TGTGCCAGCTCACCCAGGGGATCCCCTGGGGACGAGCAGTACTTC
>.|TRBJ1-2|TRBV29-1|.
CSVAREGQLYGYTF
TGCAGCGTTGCCCGGGAAGGGCAGCTCTATGGCTACACCTTC
>.|TRBJ2-7|TRBV19|TRBD1
CASSRDRASGYEQYF
TGTGCCAGTAGTCGGGACAGGGCTTCGGGGTACGAGCAGTACTTC
>.|TRBJ1-1|TRBV9|.
CASSASLQPENTEAFF
TGTGCCAGCAGCGCTTCACTTCAACCCGAGAACACTGAAGCTTTCTTT
>.|TRBJ1-5|TRBV18|.
CASSRGEDQPQHF
TGTGCCAGCTCACGCGGGGAGGATCAGCCCCAGCATTTT
>.|TRBJ1-6|TRBV2|.
CASSGTGTRGSPLHF
TGTGCCAGCAGTGGGACCGGGACCCGGGGTTCACCCCTCCACTTT
>.|TRBJ1-5|TRBV11-2|.
CASSLDWNQPQHF
TGTGCCAGCAGCTTAGATTGGAATCAGCCCCAGCATTTT
>.|TRBJ2-1|TRBV6-1|.
CASSEVGHEQFF
TGTGCCAGCAGTGAAGTAGGACATGAGCAGTTCTTC
>.|TRBJ1-5|TRBV7-8|TRBD1
CASSFAGGLQPQHF
TGTGCCAGCAGCTTTGCAGGGGGTCTTCAGCCCCAGCATTTT